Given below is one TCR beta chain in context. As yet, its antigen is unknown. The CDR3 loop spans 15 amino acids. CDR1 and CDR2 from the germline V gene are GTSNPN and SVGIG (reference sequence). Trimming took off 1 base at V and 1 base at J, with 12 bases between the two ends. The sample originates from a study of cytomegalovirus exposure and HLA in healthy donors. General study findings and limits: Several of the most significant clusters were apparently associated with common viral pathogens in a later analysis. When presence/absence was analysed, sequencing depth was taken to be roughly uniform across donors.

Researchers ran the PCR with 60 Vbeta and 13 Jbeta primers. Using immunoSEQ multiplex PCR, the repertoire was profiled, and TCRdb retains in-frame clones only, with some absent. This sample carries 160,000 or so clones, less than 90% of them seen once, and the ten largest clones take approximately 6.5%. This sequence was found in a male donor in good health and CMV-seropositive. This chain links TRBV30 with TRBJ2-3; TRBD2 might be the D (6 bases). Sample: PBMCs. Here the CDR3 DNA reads TGTGCCTGGAGTGCCGGACTAAGGGGCACAGATACGCAGTATTTT. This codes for CAWSAGLRGTDTQYF.